This TCR beta chain comes out of a study of CXCR3-negative and CXCR3-positive naive CD8 T cells. Regarding the study as a whole: The study found comparably high diversity in both naive subsets and much lower diversity in memory CD8+ cells. Comparison of naive CXCR3-negative and CXCR3-positive cells revealed similar TRBV-TRBJ usage, while memory cells differed. Partly lower CXCR3 expression followed cryopreservation, and most assays relied on fresh PBMCs. CXCR3-positive naive cells had TRB CDR3s that were more hydrophobic than CXCR3-negative naive cells had.

The libraries of TRB cDNA were prepared using 5' RACE with UMI labels. No DNA is given; TCRdb re-called the 5' RACE reads and lists each CDR3 protein once. The sample table includes over 95,000 distinct CDR3 sequences. Germline CDR1 reads LGHDT; CDR2 reads YNNKEL (reference sequence). CDR3 size: 14 residues. For this clonotype: Its antigen is currently unknown.

This chain connects TRBV3-1 to TRBJ2-2; lacking DNA, the TRBD1 call made by TCRdb goes unchecked. This clonotype originated in a human donor in good health. Some clones in this sample may be carry-over from other donors' samples. Sequenced sample: naive CXCR3+ CD8+ T cells from blood. Regarding subset: CD45RO-CCR7+CD27+CD95- naive CD8+ T cells expressing CXCR3 (TNR3+). The CDR3 is CASSQAQGGGELFF.